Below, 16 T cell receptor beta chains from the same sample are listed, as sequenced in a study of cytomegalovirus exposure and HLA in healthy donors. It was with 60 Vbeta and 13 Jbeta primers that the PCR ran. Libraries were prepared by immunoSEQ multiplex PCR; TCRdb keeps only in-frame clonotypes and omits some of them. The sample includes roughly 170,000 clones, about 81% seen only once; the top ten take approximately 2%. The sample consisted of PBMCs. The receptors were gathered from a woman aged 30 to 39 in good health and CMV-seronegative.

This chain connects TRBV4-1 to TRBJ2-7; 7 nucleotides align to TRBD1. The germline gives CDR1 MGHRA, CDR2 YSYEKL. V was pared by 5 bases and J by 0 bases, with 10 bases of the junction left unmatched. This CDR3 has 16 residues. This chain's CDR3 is CASSFRRDSVSYEQYF. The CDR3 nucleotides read TGCGCCAGCAGCTTCCGCCGGGACAGTGTCTCCTACGAGCAGTACTTC.

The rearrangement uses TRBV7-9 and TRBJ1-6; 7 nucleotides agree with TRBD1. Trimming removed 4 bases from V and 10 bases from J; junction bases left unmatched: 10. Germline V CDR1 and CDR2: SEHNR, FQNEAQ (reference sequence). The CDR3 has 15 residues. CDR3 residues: CASSSLTGVHSPLHF. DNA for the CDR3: TGTGCCAGCAGCTCCCTAACAGGGGTTCACTCACCCCTCCACTTT.

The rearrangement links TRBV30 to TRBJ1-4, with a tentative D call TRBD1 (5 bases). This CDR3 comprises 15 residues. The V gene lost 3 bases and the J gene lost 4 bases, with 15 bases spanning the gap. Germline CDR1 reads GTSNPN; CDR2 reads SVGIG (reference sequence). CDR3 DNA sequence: TGTGCCTGGAGCCCGGCGGACACTTATAATGAAAAACTGTTTTTT. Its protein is CAWSPADTYNEKLFF.

CDR3 DNA sequence: TGTGCCAGCAGTGGGACAGGGGAAATCAATCAGTACTTC. This sequence encodes CASSGTGEINQYF. The chain couples TRBV2 to TRBJ2-4, with 9 nucleotides matching TRBD1. The germline gives CDR1 SNHLY, CDR2 FYNNEI. J gave up 12 bases and V 4 bases, and 7 bases lay outside the gene matches. The CDR3 loop spans 13 amino acids.

CDR3 in DNA: TGTGCCAGCAGTTTATGGAAAATCAAGGACAGCCCTCATCAGCCCCAGCATTTT. Translation gives CASSLWKIKDSPHQPQHF. This chain connects TRBV28 to TRBJ1-5, with D possibly TRBD1 on 6 matching bases. CDR1 and CDR2 from the germline V gene are MDHEN and SYDVKM. The V gene lost 0 bases and the J gene lost 5 bases, with 20 bases spanning the gap. CDR3 size: 18 residues.

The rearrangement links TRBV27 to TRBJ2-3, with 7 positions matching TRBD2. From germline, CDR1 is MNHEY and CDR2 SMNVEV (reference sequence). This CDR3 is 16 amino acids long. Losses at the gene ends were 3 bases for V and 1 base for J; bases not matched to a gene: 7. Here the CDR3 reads CASSFLLAGGTDTQYF. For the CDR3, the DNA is TGTGCCAGCAGTTTCCTACTGGCGGGGGGCACAGATACGCAGTATTTT.

CDR3 protein: CAISEGTGDLYGYTF. The CDR3 DNA sequence: TGTGCCATCAGTGAGGGGACAGGGGATCTCTATGGCTACACCTTC. The V and J genes are TRBV10-3 and TRBJ1-2; 10 nucleotides line up with TRBD1. The CDR3 is 15 residues long. V shed 2 bases, J shed 4 bases, and the junction held 4 bases outside the gene matches. CDR1 is ENHRY, CDR2 SYGVKD, per germline.

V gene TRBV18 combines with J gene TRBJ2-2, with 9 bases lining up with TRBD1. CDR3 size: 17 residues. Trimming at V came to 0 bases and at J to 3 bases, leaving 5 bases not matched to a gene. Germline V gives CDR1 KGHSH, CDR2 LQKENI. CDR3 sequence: CASSPPAGQGHTGELFF. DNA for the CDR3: TGTGCCAGCTCACCACCGGCGGGACAGGGTCACACCGGGGAGCTGTTTTTT.

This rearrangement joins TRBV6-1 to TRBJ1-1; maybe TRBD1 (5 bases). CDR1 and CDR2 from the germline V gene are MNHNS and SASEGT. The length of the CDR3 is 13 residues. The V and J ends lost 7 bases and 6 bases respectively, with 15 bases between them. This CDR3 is CASTEAGYPEAFF. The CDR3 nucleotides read TGTGCCAGCACCGAGGCAGGGTACCCTGAAGCTTTCTTT.

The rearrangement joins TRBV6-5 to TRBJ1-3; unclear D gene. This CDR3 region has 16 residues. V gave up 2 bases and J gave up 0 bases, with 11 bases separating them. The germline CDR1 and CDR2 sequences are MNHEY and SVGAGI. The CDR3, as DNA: TGTGCCAGCAGTTACGCTCCAGGCGTCTCTGGAAACACCATATATTTT. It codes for CASSYAPGVSGNTIYF.

The CDR3: CASSLRGWNTEAFF. CDR3 in DNA: TGTGCCAGCAGCTTACGGGGGTGGAACACTGAAGCTTTCTTT. V gene TRBV5-8 combines with J gene TRBJ1-1; D possibly corresponds to TRBD1 (5 bases). This CDR3 contains 14 residues. Per germline, CDR1 SGHTS and CDR2 YDEGEE. V dropped 2 bases and J dropped 1 base, with 9 bases sitting between them.

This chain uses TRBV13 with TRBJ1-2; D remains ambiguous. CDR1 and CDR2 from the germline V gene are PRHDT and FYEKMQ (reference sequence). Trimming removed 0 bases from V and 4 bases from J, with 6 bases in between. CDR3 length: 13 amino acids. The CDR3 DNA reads TGTGCCAGCAGCTTAGGAGGGAGCTATGGCTACACCTTC. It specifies CASSLGGSYGYTF.

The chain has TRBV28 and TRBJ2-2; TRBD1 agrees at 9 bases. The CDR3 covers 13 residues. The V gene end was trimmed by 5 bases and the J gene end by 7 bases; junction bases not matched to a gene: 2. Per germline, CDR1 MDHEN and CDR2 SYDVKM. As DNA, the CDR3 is TGTGCCAGCAGTGACAGGGGGGACGGGGAGCTGTTTTTT. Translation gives CASSDRGDGELFF. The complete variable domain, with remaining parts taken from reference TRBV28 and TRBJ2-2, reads DVKVTQSSRYLVKRTGEKVFLECVQDMDHENMFWYRQDPGLGLRLIYFSYDVKMKEKGDIPEGYSVSREKKERFSLILESASTNQTSMYLCASSDRGDGELFFGEGSRLTVL.

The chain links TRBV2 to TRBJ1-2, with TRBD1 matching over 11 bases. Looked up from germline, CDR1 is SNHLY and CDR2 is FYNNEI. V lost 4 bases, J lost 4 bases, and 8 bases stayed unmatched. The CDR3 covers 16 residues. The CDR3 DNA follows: TGTGCCAGCAGTGGTGGGACAGGGGGTCTCGGCTATGGCTACACCTTC. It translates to CASSGGTGGLGYGYTF.

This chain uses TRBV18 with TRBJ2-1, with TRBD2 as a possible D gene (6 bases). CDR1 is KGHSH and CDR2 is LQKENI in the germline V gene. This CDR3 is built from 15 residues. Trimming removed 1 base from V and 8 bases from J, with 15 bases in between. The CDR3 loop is CASSPRLEGSDEQFF. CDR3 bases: TGTGCCAGCTCACCACGGTTGGAGGGATCCGATGAGCAGTTCTTC.

The CDR3 nucleotides are TGTGCCAGCAGCTTCTCGGGACTAGCGGGAACAGATACGCAGTATTTT. Protein sequence: CASSFSGLAGTDTQYF. The chain links TRBV7-2 to TRBJ2-3, with TRBD2 matching over 13 bases. Germline V CDR1 and CDR2: SGHTA, FQGNSA. The CDR3 length is 16 residues. Trimming removed 3 bases from V and 3 bases from J; junction bases left unmatched: 3.